The following is a TCR beta chain sequence with its context. The antigen it recognizes is unknown. HCMV-specific IgG was detected in serum with a commercial ELISA kit to determine HCMV serostatus. Peripheral blood mononuclear cells were isolated from blood by Ficoll density gradient centrifugation. The CDR1 and CDR2 encoded by the germline V gene are SGHTA and FQGNSA. From cysteine to phenylalanine, the CDR3 is 13 amino acids long. The DNA is not on file. Sequencing instrument: Illumina HiSeq 2000. TCR beta cDNA libraries were made by 5'RACE template switching that added a universal primer site and unique molecular identifiers. cDNA synthesis was primed from the TCR beta constant segment, followed by two successive PCR amplification steps. As for the original processing: MIGEC handled demultiplexing of the reads and grouping by UMI, while MiTCR was used to assemble and quantify clonotypes. Only TCR cDNA sequences supported by at least two reads were kept to exclude erroneous sequences. The tcR package was used for downstream repertoire analysis, with clonotypes matched between fractions based on CDR3 nucleotide sequence plus V segment. VDJmatch was used to annotate antigen specificity against VDJdb, with one amino acid substitution allowed in CDR3. Through TCRdb reprocessing, the reads give one entry per CDR3 protein sequence; DNA is omitted. These V and J calls derive from TCRdb rather than the authors' analysis. The table for this sample shows roughly 450,000 distinct CDR3 sequences. The top ten hold roughly 1.4% of the sample.

The record originates from a study of T cells expressing NK-cell markers (dated by TCRdb to the early 2020s). Study-wide context: In sorted CD3+CD56+NKG2C+, CD3+CD56+NKG2C- and CD3+CD56-NKG2C+ T-cell subsets from 7 or 8 donors, TCR beta-chain repertoires were profiled. Among the eight sequenced donors, seven were HCMV-seropositive and one was HCMV-seronegative. Randomly selected healthy volunteers, three men and five women, were used as the eight sequenced donors. Sequencing of the libraries produced 2 x 150 bp reads on Illumina HiSeq 2000/2500, MiSeq or NextSeq. General findings and caveats noted by the study authors: Whether the expanded NKG2C-expressing T cell clones were specific for HCMV antigens was left unclear. For five or six donors, the dominant CD3+CD56+NKG2C+ clonotypes were among the top 10 CD8+ clonotypes and accounted for roughly 1.0-8% of CD8+ T cells. Those dominant clonotypes were again the most abundant among CD3+CD56-NKG2C+ cells in a handful of donors, at about 28.3-60.1%.

This receptor chain uses TRBV7-2 and TRBJ1-3. This clonotype was obtained from a woman in her 50s in good health. Donor details come from another sample of the same person, matched by shared clones. Sequencing was carried out using blood T cells: a sorted CD56 or NKG2C T cell subset, CD4+ or CD8+ T cells, or bulk PBMC T cells (not recorded which). The CDR3 region: CASGSQRGNTIYF.